The clone carrying this TCR beta chain has ten or more counts. Its antigen is currently unknown. The V and J ends lost 5 bases and 3 bases, in that order; junction bases with no gene match: 4. CDR3 length equals 14 residues. CDR1 and CDR2 from the germline V gene are MNHNS and SASEGT. This sample was included in a study of T cells in Graves' hyperthyroidism and ophthalmopathy. The overall study: Once the initial diagnosis was made, peripheral blood was obtained before any treatment.

Findings and limits, study-wide: Appearing also in blood were most of the thyroid clonotypes expanded above 0.001.

The investigators amplified TCR beta CDR3 regions from RNA transcripts. A first-round RT-PCR of the TCR CDR3 used the HTBI primer set. TCRdb fed the multiplex PCR reads into MiXCR, producing one record per CDR3 protein. The sample lists fewer than 450,000 distinct CDR3 sequences, approximately 14% occurring once. This TCR was recovered from a woman aged 60-75 years with Graves' ophthalmopathy. The rearrangement uses TRBV6-1 and TRBJ1-5; 7 bases are shared with TRBD1. Sequencing was done on a sample of blood. The CDR3 sequence: CASSKTGLNQPQHF. The CDR3 nucleotides read TGTGCCAGCAGTAAGACAGGGCTCAATCAGCCCCAGCATTTT.